The rows below give T cell receptor beta chains drawn from one sample of a study of Ad26.COV2.S vaccination and SARS-CoV-2 variants. TCRdb's copy holds only in-frame clones and misses some; the assay was immunoSEQ multiplex PCR. The profile shows 350,000 to 500,000 clones, less than 95% of them singletons. The material sequenced was peripheral blood, taken in a trial of Ad26.COV2.S vaccine versus placebo. The receptors were sampled from a person aged 18-60 years who received the Ad26.COV2.S COVID-19 vaccine or a placebo. Both conserved end residues are part of each CDR3. The order of the fields is J gene, V gene, clone size, D gene, CDR3 protein, CDR3 DNA. A D gene is named only where the DNA matches it firmly. For some rows the clone size is stated as once, few or many, or as a class when expanded; others skip it.

>TRBJ2-2|TRBV11-2|NA|TRBD2
CASSLPRTSGRSGELFF
TGTGCCAGCAGCTTACCTAGGACTAGCGGGAGATCCGGGGAGCTGTTTTTT
>TRBJ1-2|TRBV19|NA|NA
CASSIYEGDGYTF
TGTGCCAGTAGCATTTATGAGGGTGACGGCTACACCTTC
>TRBJ2-2|TRBV18|NA|NA
CASSPISANTGELFF
TGTGCCAGCTCACCAATTAGTGCGAACACCGGGGAGCTGTTTTTT
>TRBJ2-7|TRBV5-3|NA|NA
CARSLDGVYEQYF
TGTGCCAGAAGCTTGGATGGGGTCTACGAGCAGTACTTC
>TRBJ2-2|TRBV30|NA|NA
CAWNGNTGELFF
TGTGCCTGGAACGGGAACACCGGGGAGCTGTTTTTT
>TRBJ2-5|TRBV9|NA|TRBD1
CASSPDRGRETQYF
TGTGCCAGCAGCCCCGACAGGGGGCGAGAGACCCAGTACTTC
>TRBJ2-7|TRBV7-2|NA|TRBD1
CASSLNGGRGNEQYF
TGTGCCAGCAGCTTGAATGGCGGCAGGGGGAACGAGCAGTACTTC
>TRBJ2-1|TRBV29-1|NA|TRBD2
CSGTGTSGNNEQFF
TGCAGCGGTACCGGGACTAGCGGGAACAATGAGCAGTTCTTC
>TRBJ2-7|TRBV5-1|NA|TRBD1
CASSLNRDSFSYEQYF
TGCGCCAGCAGCTTGAACCGGGACAGCTTCTCCTACGAGCAGTACTTC
>TRBJ2-1|TRBV19|NA|NA
CASSISKGNEQFF
TGTGCCAGTAGTATAAGCAAGGGAAATGAGCAGTTCTTC
>TRBJ2-7|TRBV14|NA|TRBD2
CASSHPSGRGPYEQYF
TGTGCCAGCAGCCATCCGAGCGGGAGGGGCCCCTACGAGCAGTACTTC
>TRBJ2-5|TRBV7-8|few|NA
CASSTRDRETQYF
TGTGCCAGCAGCACCCGAGACCGGGAGACCCAGTACTTC
>TRBJ2-7|TRBV6-2/TRBV6-3|NA|TRBD1
CASSYPDRGGHQFYEQYF
TGTGCCAGCAGTTACCCGGACAGGGGGGGACACCAATTCTACGAGCAGTACTTC
>TRBJ2-3|TRBV29-1|NA|NA
CSVGLVGDTQYF
TGCAGCGTTGGACTAGTAGGGGATACGCAGTATTTT
>TRBJ1-1|TRBV7-3|once|NA
CASSLSMNTEAFF
TGTGCCAGCAGCCTATCAATGAACACTGAAGCTTTCTTT
>TRBJ1-6|TRBV6-2/TRBV6-3|NA|NA
CASSYLDLGSPLHF
TGTGCCAGCAGTTACCTAGACCTGGGATCACCCCTCCACTTT
>TRBJ2-5|TRBV10-3|NA|TRBD2
CAISESGLAAQETQYF
TGTGCCATCAGTGAGTCGGGACTAGCGGCTCAAGAGACCCAGTACTTC
>TRBJ1-4|TRBV19|NA|TRBD1
CASSITGQGFATNEKLFF
TGTGCCAGTAGTATCACTGGACAGGGGTTTGCAACTAATGAAAAACTGTTTTTT
>TRBJ2-7|TRBV12-3/TRBV12-4|NA|NA
CASTRSAGYEQYF
TGTGCCAGCACCCGGTCAGCGGGCTACGAGCAGTACTTC
>TRBJ1-5|TRBV29-1|NA|NA
CSVEEGPGQPQHF
TGCAGCGTTGAAGAGGGTCCTGGACAGCCCCAGCATTTT